This is a list of T cell receptor beta chains from one sample in a study of blood T cell repertoires in COVID-19. Clones were read by immunoSEQ multiplex PCR, and TCRdb kept only the in-frame ones, dropping some. The table lists some 67,000 clones, 60% to 80% of them singletons, with about 6% in the top ten. Material for sequencing was peripheral blood. The receptors originated from an older woman with acute or convalescent COVID-19. CDR3s include the opening cysteine and the closing phenylalanine or tryptophan. Fields, in order: D gene, clone size, CDR3 length, J gene, V gene, CDR3 DNA, CDR3 protein. A D gene is named only where the DNA matches it firmly. Clone sizes are given selectively: once, few, many, or a class where the clone is expanded.

-,-,13,TRBJ1-1,TRBV6-5,TGTGCCAGCAGTTATGAGTGGAACACTGAAGCTTTCTTT,CASSYEWNTEAFF
TRBD1,-,16,TRBJ2-6,TRBV20-1,TGCAGTGCTAGTTGGACAGGGCCCTCTGGGGCCAACGTCCTGACTTTC,CSASWTGPSGANVLTF
TRBD2,-,15,TRBJ2-1,TRBV6-4,TGTGCCAGCAGTGACACTAGCGGGGGGGCCAATGAGCAGTTCTTC,CASSDTSGGANEQFF
TRBD1,-,18,TRBJ1-6,TRBV27,TGTGCCAGCAGCCCTACTAAGACAGGGACAAGCTATAATTCACCCCTCCACTTT,CASSPTKTGTSYNSPLHF
TRBD2,-,15,TRBJ2-3,TRBV4-1,TGCGCCAGCAGCCCCGTGTACGGGGGGACAGATACGCAGTATTTT,CASSPVYGGTDTQYF
-,-,14,TRBJ1-2,TRBV5-1,TGCGCCAGCAGCTTGGATCAGGGGAGCTATGGCTACACCTTC,CASSLDQGSYGYTF
-,-,11,TRBJ1-2,TRBV5-3,TGTGCCAGAAGCTTGATGAGTGGCTACACCTTC,CARSLMSGYTF
-,once,11,TRBJ1-4,TRBV3-1/TRBV3-2,TGTGCCAGCAGCCAATCTAAAAAACTGTTTTTT,CASSQSKKLFF
-,-,14,TRBJ2-1,TRBV7-9,TGTGCCAGCAGCTTACAAACAGATTACAATGAGCAGTTCTTC,CASSLQTDYNEQFF
TRBD1,-,15,TRBJ1-2,TRBV25-1,TGTGCCAGCAGTGAATCGGGGGACAGTTACTATGGCTACACCTTC,CASSESGDSYYGYTF
-,few,12,TRBJ1-2,TRBV7-9,TGTGCCAGCAGCTTAGCGCGAGGTAGTCACACCTTC,CASSLARGSHTF
TRBD1,-,11,TRBJ2-5,TRBV12-3/TRBV12-4,TGTGCCAGCAGGACAGGGCAGACCCAGTACTTC,CASRTGQTQYF
-,-,16,TRBJ1-5,TRBV6-5,TGTGCCAGCAGTTACTCGACGACAGTACGCAATCAGCCCCAGCATTTT,CASSYSTTVRNQPQHF
-,few,13,TRBJ2-6,TRBV12-3/TRBV12-4,TGTGCCACCTTCAGCTCTGGGGCCAACGTCCTGACTTTC,CATFSSGANVLTF
-,-,15,TRBJ2-7,TRBV7-2,TGTGCCAGCAGACACGGGCGGGGACGCTCCCACGAGCAGTACTTC,CASRHGRGRSHEQYF
-,-,12,TRBJ1-1,TRBV2,TGTGCCAGCAGTGACAGGGTGACTGAAGCTTTCTTT,CASSDRVTEAFF
-,-,14,TRBJ2-7,TRBV7-9,TGTGCCAGCAGCTTGGGCGTGAGCTCCTACGAGCAGTACTTC,CASSLGVSSYEQYF
TRBD1,-,17,TRBJ2-1,TRBV7-9,TGTGCCAGCAGCCCCAGGACAGGTTCTAGCTCCTACAATGAGCAGTTCTTC,CASSPRTGSSSYNEQFF
TRBD1,-,16,TRBJ1-5,TRBV19,TGTGCCAGTTCCACTGGGACAGGTAGTAGCAATCAGCCCCAGCATTTT,CASSTGTGSSNQPQHF
TRBD1,-,17,TRBJ1-1,TRBV5-1,TGCGCCAGCAGCTTGATGTTGCAGGGGGTGGGAAACACTGAAGCTTTCTTT,CASSLMLQGVGNTEAFF
-,-,13,TRBJ1-3,TRBV7-9,TGTGCCAGCAGTCCCGATGCGGGAAACACCATATATTTT,CASSPDAGNTIYF
-,-,14,TRBJ2-1,TRBV5-1,TGCGCCAGCAGCAAGGACAGATCCCACAATGAGCAGTTCTTC,CASSKDRSHNEQFF
TRBD2,-,15,TRBJ2-3,TRBV7-3,TGTGCCAGCAGCTTAATGCGGGGGGGCAAAGATACGCAGTATTTT,CASSLMRGGKDTQYF
-,-,14,TRBJ2-7,TRBV5-1,TGCGCCAGCAGCTTGGGGAGTCGTATCTACGAGCAGTACTTC,CASSLGSRIYEQYF
TRBD2,once,16,TRBJ2-5,TRBV30,TGTGCCTGGAGTGTACGGGGACTAGCGGGGTTAGAGACCCAGTACTTC,CAWSVRGLAGLETQYF
-,-,15,TRBJ2-6,TRBV5-8,TGTGCCAGCAGCTTGGGACAGTCTGGGGCCAACGTCCTGACTTTC,CASSLGQSGANVLTF
-,-,14,TRBJ1-6,TRBV5-4,TGTGCCAGCACCTTCCGGGACAATAGTTCACCCCTCCACTTT,CASTFRDNSSPLHF
TRBD2,once,11,TRBJ2-5,TRBV7-9,TGTGCCAGCAGCTCTGGGGGGGCCCAGTACTTC,CASSSGGAQYF
-,few,13,TRBJ1-1,TRBV19,TGTGCCAGCTCCCCAACAGGGAACACTGAAGCTTTCTTT,CASSPTGNTEAFF
TRBD2,-,13,TRBJ2-5,TRBV3-1/TRBV3-2,TGTGCCAGCAGCCACGGACTAGGGGAGACCCAGTACTTC,CASSHGLGETQYF
TRBD2,-,15,TRBJ2-3,TRBV4-3,TGCGCCAGCAGCCCCTGGGGGGGAGACACAGATACGCAGTATTTT,CASSPWGGDTDTQYF
-,-,12,TRBJ2-7,TRBV7-2,TGTGCCAGCAGCTTAGCAGTCGGGAATAAGAACTTC,CASSLAVGNKNF
TRBD1,once,15,TRBJ1-2,TRBV19,TGTGCCAGTACTCATCGGGGACAGGGTAACTATGGCTACACCTTC,CASTHRGQGNYGYTF
TRBD1,many,14,TRBJ2-3,TRBV19,TGTGCCAGTAGGAGGACAGGGGGATCAGATACGCAGTATTTT,CASRRTGGSDTQYF
TRBD2,-,14,TRBJ2-1,TRBV7-2,TGTGCAACTAAACCTAGCGGGGCTTACAATGAGCAGTTCTTC,CATKPSGAYNEQFF
-,few,13,TRBJ2-2,TRBV7-6,TGTGCCAGCAGCTTACAGGGAACCGGGGAGCTGTTTTTT,CASSLQGTGELFF
-,-,17,TRBJ2-7,TRBV28,TGTGCCAGCAGCGTCACGTCGTGGGACAAAGGGTCCTACGAGCAGTACTTC,CASSVTSWDKGSYEQYF
TRBD1,-,12,TRBJ1-2,TRBV29-1,TGCAGCGCACAAAGGGACAGGGAAGGCTACACCTTC,CSAQRDREGYTF
TRBD2,-,16,TRBJ2-3,TRBV11-2,TGTGCCAGCAGCTTAATATGGCGGGGGGGCACAGATACGCAGTATTTT,CASSLIWRGGTDTQYF
TRBD2,once,20,TRBJ2-2,TRBV27,TGTGCCAGCAGTCTCAGGACGACTAGCGGGGGGGCTTTTAACACCGGGGAGCTGTTTTTT,CASSLRTTSGGAFNTGELFF
-,once,16,TRBJ1-4,TRBV5-1,TGCGCCAGCAGCTTGGCCCTAGGAGCAACTAATGAAAAACTGTTTTTT,CASSLALGATNEKLFF
-,-,15,TRBJ1-2,TRBV4-3,TGCGCCAGCAGCCAAGATCTGGGCAGGGGCGATGGCTACACCTTC,CASSQDLGRGDGYTF
TRBD1,few,15,TRBJ2-5,TRBV2,TGTGCCAGCAGTCCCAGGACAGGGGGGGGAGAGACCCAGTACTTC,CASSPRTGGGETQYF
TRBD2,-,15,TRBJ2-1,TRBV19,TGTGCCAGTAGTATAGGACTAGCGACTTACAATGAGCAGTTCTTC,CASSIGLATYNEQFF
-,-,12,TRBJ2-3,TRBV7-9,TGTGCCAGCAGCTTAGAACGGGATACGCAGTATTTT,CASSLERDTQYF
TRBD2,-,15,TRBJ2-1,TRBV3-1/TRBV3-2,TGTGCCAGCAGCCAAGGAGGCAGGACTAGCGATGAGCAGTTCTTC,CASSQGGRTSDEQFF
TRBD1,once,15,TRBJ2-2,TRBV15,TGTGCCACCAGCAGAGATCGGACAGGAGGTGGGGAGCTGTTTTTT,CATSRDRTGGGELFF
-,-,12,TRBJ1-2,TRBV19,TGTGCCAGTAGCCCGGCGGTCTATGGCTACACCTTC,CASSPAVYGYTF
TRBD1,-,17,TRBJ2-7,TRBV19,TGTGCCAGTAGTATAGATTTACGAGGGGGCGAGACCTACGAGCAGTACTTC,CASSIDLRGGETYEQYF
-,-,12,TRBJ1-1,TRBV2,TGTGCCAGCAGTGAAGCGCTTCGGGAGTTTAAATTT,CASSEALREFKF
-,-,13,TRBJ2-2,TRBV7-9,TGTGCCAGCAGCTTAACAGGGTTTGTGGAGCTGTTTTTT,CASSLTGFVELFF
-,-,14,TRBJ2-7,TRBV5-3,TGTGCCAGAAGCTTGACAGAGGGTCTCCACGAGCAGTACTTC,CARSLTEGLHEQYF
-,-,12,TRBJ2-3,TRBV12-3/TRBV12-4,TGTGCTAAACAGGGAGACAAAGATACGCAGTATTTT,CAKQGDKDTQYF
-,-,14,TRBJ2-7,TRBV7-9,TGTGCCAGCAGCTTAGGCGCGGGGTCCCACGAGCAGTACTTC,CASSLGAGSHEQYF
-,-,14,TRBJ2-7,TRBV4-2,TGTGCCAGCAGCCAAGATGGGGAGGACTACGAGCAGTACTTC,CASSQDGEDYEQYF
-,-,13,TRBJ1-1,TRBV18,TGTGCCAGCTCATTAAAGGACCGGGAGTTGGCTTTCTTT,CASSLKDRELAFF
TRBD1,-,18,TRBJ1-5,TRBV27,TGTGCCAGCAGTTTGCCTTCTTTGGGACAGGGAAACAATCAGCCCCAGCATTTT,CASSLPSLGQGNNQPQHF